The present entry profiles one TCR beta chain with its context. Its cognate antigen is unknown. This is likely a read error, given that the CDR3 carries no conserved phenylalanine or tryptophan at its end. Samples came from axillary lymph nodes draining the breast cancer. The data stem from a study of breast tumors, draining lymph nodes, adjacent tissues. Overall study results and limits: Luminal-like breast cancer showed significantly greater tumor-nontumor repertoire similarity than basal-like breast cancer did. Most tumor T cells seemingly derive from lymph node, then expand in tumor. Data only fit, rather than demonstrated, lymph node origin of most tumor T cells. Tumor repertoires ranked between lymph nodes and nontumor tissue in diversity, with V and J gene preferences.

Germline CDR1 SEHNR, CDR2 FQNEAQ (reference sequence). The CDR3 totals 14 residues. TCRdb processed the multiplex PCR reads anew with MiXCR; each CDR3 protein has one entry. Counted here are around 290,000 distinct CDR3 sequences, around 31% occurring once; the ten biggest clones make up 1.1%. This receptor was identified in a female donor with breast cancer. Some clones in this sample may be carry-over from other donors' samples. Sequences were obtained from axillary lymph node tissue. V usage is TRBV7-9 and J usage is TRBJ2-1, with 7 bases aligning to TRBD1. The DNA of the CDR3 is TGTGCCAGCAGCCACCGGGACAGCTACAATGGGCAGTTCCTC. This sequence encodes CASSHRDSYNGQFL.